The clone carrying this TCR beta chain has more than one count but fewer than ten. The antigen is not known. Stated treatment: oral pan-JAK inhibitor, 5-10 mg twice daily. Sorted out of PBMCs were CD4+ T cells and CD8+ T cells. Extracted RNA was reverse transcribed into cDNA, the sequencing template. TCRdb's table, derived via immunoSEQ multiplex PCR, lists solely in-frame clones and lacks some. The sample contains about 210,000 clones, approximately 72% of which appear only once. These data come from a study of CD8+ T cells in alopecia areata. As for the study in general: Among treated patients, severity was scored by affected scalp area percentage.

Study results and limitations: Whereas mice showed it more clearly, TCR sharing across patients was murkier, possibly because of HLA. Higher clonality was seen in lesional scalp than in normal scalp, especially in alopecia totalis/universalis.

The V and J ends lost 4 bases and 1 base, in that order; junction bases with no gene match: 6. CDR1 and CDR2 from the germline V gene are SGHAT and FQNNGV. The CDR3 sequence is 15 residues long. Sample: CD4+ T cells sorted from blood, taken at approximately week 42, from a patient treated with tofacitinib. This TCR was recovered from a human donor with alopecia areata. The chain recombines TRBV11-2 with TRBJ1-2; TRBD1 matches 7 bases. CDR3 sequence (DNA): TGTGCCAGCAGCTCTCGACAGGGACTTAACTATGGCTACACCTTC. Translating gives CASSSRQGLNYGYTF.